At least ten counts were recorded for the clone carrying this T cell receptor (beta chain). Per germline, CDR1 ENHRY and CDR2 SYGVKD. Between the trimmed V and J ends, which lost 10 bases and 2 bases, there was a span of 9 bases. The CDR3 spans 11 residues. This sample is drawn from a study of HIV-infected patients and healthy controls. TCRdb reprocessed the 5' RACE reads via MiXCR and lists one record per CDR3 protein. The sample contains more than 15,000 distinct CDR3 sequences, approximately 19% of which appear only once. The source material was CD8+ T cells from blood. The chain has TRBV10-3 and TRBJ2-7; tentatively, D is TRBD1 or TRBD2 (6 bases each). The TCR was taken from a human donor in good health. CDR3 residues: CATGDTYEQYF. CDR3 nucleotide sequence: TGTGCCACGGGGGACACCTACGAGCAGTACTTC.